One sample yielded the 24 T cell receptor beta chains listed below, sequenced in a study of control samples from healthy donors and cancer patients. The assay was immunoSEQ multiplex PCR, and TCRdb's table has in-frame clones only and misses some. The data show 100,000 to 150,000 clones, 85% to 90% seen once. Material for sequencing was PBMCs. These receptors were taken from a man aged 50 or older with head and neck cancer.

CDR3 sequence (DNA): TGTGCCAGCTCACGACAGGGACAGCAGAACACTGAAGCTTTCTTT. Its translation: CASSRQGQQNTEAFF. The chain joins TRBV18 to TRBJ1-1, with 7 positions matching TRBD1. CDR3 length: 15 amino acids. The germline CDR1 and CDR2 sequences are KGHSH and LQKENI. Germline trimming cut 4 bases from V and 1 base from J; bases unmatched to any gene: 6. Supplemented by reference TRBV18 and TRBJ1-1, the full variable domain reads NAGVMQNPRHLVRRRGQEARLRCSPMKGHSHVYWYRQLPEEGLKFMVYLQKENIIDESGMPKERFSAEFPKEGPSILRIQQVVRGDSAAYFCASSRQGQQNTEAFFGQGTRLTVV.

This chain joins TRBV29-1 and TRBJ2-7; D is undetermined. CDR3 size: 13 residues. Germline CDR1 and CDR2: SQVTM and ANQGSEA. V was cut by 4 bases and J by 3 bases, with 13 bases left in between. The CDR3 reads CSVGIDPFYEQYF. The CDR3 DNA sequence: TGCAGCGTTGGGATAGACCCCTTCTACGAGCAGTACTTC.

The CDR3 bases are TGTGCCAGTAGTATCCGGAGGGGCAGGAACACTGAAGCTTTCTTT. Protein product: CASSIRRGRNTEAFF. The chain joins TRBV19 to TRBJ1-1; TRBD1 might be the D (5 bases). Trimming removed 3 bases at V and 1 base at J, with 12 bases between. Germline V gene data show CDR1 as LNHDA and CDR2 as SQIVND (reference sequence). The CDR3 is made up of 15 amino acids.

The chain employs TRBV6-5 and TRBJ2-3, with TRBD2 matching 9 bases. The CDR3 extends over 14 amino acids. The J segment lost 1 base and the V segment lost 7 bases, leaving 3 bases of the junction unmatched. The germline gives CDR1 MNHEY, CDR2 SVGAGI. This CDR3 is CASKGLAGTDTQYF. The CDR3, as DNA: TGTGCCAGCAAGGGACTAGCTGGCACAGATACGCAGTATTTT.

The chain joins TRBV9 to TRBJ1-3; D possibly corresponds to TRBD1 (5 bases). V was pared by 3 bases and J by 3 bases, with 16 bases between. The CDR3 extends over 16 amino acids. CDR1 and CDR2 from the germline V gene are SGDLS and YYNGEE. DNA of the CDR3: TGTGCCAGCAGCGCCCAAGGAAGGGGCCGTGGAAACACCATATATTTT. Amino acid sequence: CASSAQGRGRGNTIYF.

The J gene is TRBJ2-3, the V gene TRBV7-2, with 7 bases matching TRBD1. The CDR3 length is 14 residues. V was pared by 2 bases and J by 4 bases, with 3 bases of the junction left unmatched. Per germline, CDR1 SGHTA and CDR2 FQGNSA. CDR3 sequence (DNA): TGTGCCAGCAGCTTAACACAGGGGTCAGATACGCAGTATTTT. It is translated as CASSLTQGSDTQYF.

This clone was counted at least ten times. The chain is built from TRBV19 and TRBJ1-5; 7 bases line up with TRBD1. The CDR3 is made up of 15 amino acids. The V and J ends lost 6 bases and 3 bases, in that order; junction bases with no gene match: 8. Germline loops: CDR1 LNHDA, CDR2 SQIVND (reference sequence). The CDR3 here is CASRKVGGINQPQHF. CDR3 in DNA: TGTGCCAGTAGAAAGGTAGGGGGCATCAATCAGCCCCAGCATTTT.

The rearrangement uses TRBV2 and TRBJ2-7, with a weak D call TRBD1 (7 bases). V gave up 5 bases and J gave up 7 bases, with 24 bases separating them. This CDR3 is built from 16 residues. Germline V gene data show CDR1 as SNHLY and CDR2 as FYNNEI. CDR3 loop: CASSSPAVKGAGEQYF. Written as DNA, the CDR3 is TGTGCCAGCAGTTCCCCTGCGGTGAAGGGGGCGGGGGAGCAGTACTTC.

The V gene is TRBV27, the J gene TRBJ2-7, with a weak D call TRBD1 (6 bases). Germline CDR1 is MNHEY and CDR2 is SMNVEV (reference sequence). V was shortened by 0 bases and J by 9 bases, with 6 bases between the two germline ends. There are 11 residues in the CDR3. In DNA, the CDR3 is TGTGCCAGCAGTTTATCAGGGGGGCAGTACTTC. Its translation: CASSLSGGQYF.

This clone came up once. The CDR3 nucleotides are TGTGCCAGCAGCTCAGACCCTGGAAATGAGCAGTTCTTC. This gives the protein CASSSDPGNEQFF. The chain uses TRBV11-3 and TRBJ2-1; no firm D call. V lost 4 bases and J 7 bases, leaving 11 bases between the germline ends. This CDR3 spans 13 amino acids. Germline V CDR1 and CDR2: SGHNT, YENEEA. Combining the CDR3 with reference TRBV11-3 and TRBJ2-1 gives the whole variable domain EAGVVQSPRYKIIEKKQPVAFWCNPISGHNTLYWYLQNLGQGPELLIRYENEEAVDDSQLPKDRFSAERLKGVDSTLKIQPAELGDSAVYLCASSSDPGNEQFFGPGTRLTVL.

The chain combines TRBV9 with TRBJ2-2; perhaps D is TRBD1 or TRBD2 (5 bases each). This CDR3 has 16 residues. In germline, CDR1 is SGDLS, CDR2 YYNGEE. Between the trimmed V and J ends, which lost 2 bases and 5 bases, there was a span of 16 bases. This chain's CDR3 is CASSVRLRGGTGELFF. CDR3 nucleotide sequence: TGTGCCAGCAGCGTTCGGTTGAGGGGTGGAACCGGGGAGCTGTTTTTT.

A single count supports this clone. The V call is TRBV5-1, the J call TRBJ2-5, with 10 bases aligning to TRBD1. J gave up 4 bases and V 5 bases, and 2 bases lay outside the gene matches. This CDR3 has 13 residues. Germline V gene data show CDR1 as SGHRS and CDR2 as YFSETQ. CDR3 nucleotide sequence: TGCGCCAGCAGGACAGGGGGCGGAGAGACCCAGTACTTC. It is translated as CASRTGGGETQYF.

The chain joins TRBV28 to TRBJ2-7, with 9 bases aligning to TRBD1. The CDR3 runs to 15 residues. J was trimmed by 3 bases and V by 3 bases; bases with no gene match: 6. Germline-derived CDR1 and CDR2 are MDHEN and SYDVKM. The CDR3 here is CASSFTGGIFYEQYF. The DNA for the CDR3 is TGTGCCAGCAGTTTTACAGGGGGCATTTTCTACGAGCAGTACTTC.

A single count supports this clone. V and J are TRBV6-4 and TRBJ2-2, with D maybe TRBD1 (6 bases). With 2 bases removed from V and 8 bases from J, the gap between germline ends came to 24 bases. This CDR3 is 18 amino acids long. Germline V gene lookup returns CDR1 MRHNA and CDR2 SNTAGT. The CDR3 sequence: CASSDPQGIRDIPGELFF. CDR3 coding DNA: TGTGCCAGCAGTGACCCCCAGGGGATAAGGGATATCCCAGGGGAGCTGTTTTTT.

This chain uses TRBV9 with TRBJ2-2, with 8 bases fitting TRBD2. The length of the CDR3 is 15 residues. Germline-derived CDR1 and CDR2 are SGDLS and YYNGEE. J lost 6 bases, V lost 0 bases, and 4 bases had no gene match. The CDR3 bases are TGTGCCAGCAGCGTAGCGGCGGGGGGACCCGGGGAGCTGTTTTTT. This sequence encodes CASSVAAGGPGELFF.

This clone came up once. The V gene is TRBV9, the J gene TRBJ2-5; D is undetermined. Germline lookup yields CDR1 SGDLS and CDR2 YYNGEE. The CDR3 runs to 16 residues. Trimming cost V 0 bases and J 2 bases, with 14 bases left between them. This CDR3 reads CASSVASISTQETQYF. The CDR3 bases are TGTGCCAGCAGCGTAGCTTCTATCTCCACGCAAGAGACCCAGTACTTC.

The chain has TRBV28 and TRBJ2-5; no definite D call. This CDR3 is 12 amino acids long. Trimming left V 6 bases short and J 5 bases short, with 10 bases between. Per germline, CDR1 MDHEN and CDR2 SYDVKM. CDR3 in DNA: TGTGCCAGCAGGGACGTCGAGGAGACCCAGTACTTC. Encoded protein: CASRDVEETQYF.

The chain recombines TRBV7-9 with TRBJ2-2, with TRBD1 identical over 7 bases. Germline CDR1 and CDR2: SEHNR and FQNEAQ (reference sequence). The CDR3 has 14 residues. The ends lost 5 bases at V and 4 bases at J; junction bases unmatched: 4. CDR3 coding DNA: TGTGCCAGCAGCCCGGGACAGCTCACCGGGGAGCTGTTTTTT. It yields the protein CASSPGQLTGELFF.

The chain has TRBV11-2 and TRBJ2-1, with D maybe TRBD1 (6 bases). CDR1 SGHAT and CDR2 FQNNGV come from the germline V gene. V lost 5 bases and J lost 9, with 14 bases in between. The CDR3 spans 13 residues. CDR3 sequence (DNA): TGTGCCAGCAGCCAGAACAGGGAACCTGAGCAGTTCTTC. This codes for CASSQNREPEQFF.

CDR3 residues: CASSLGQGAGDTQYF. In DNA form, the CDR3 reads TGCGCCAGCAGCTTGGGTCAGGGGGCCGGAGATACGCAGTATTTT. The J gene is TRBJ2-3, the V gene TRBV5-1, with 8 bases matching TRBD1. Trimming at V came to 0 bases and at J to 5 bases, leaving 5 bases not matched to a gene. CDR1 and CDR2 from the germline V gene are SGHRS and YFSETQ. CDR3 length: 15 amino acids. The variable domain in full, with the rest retrieved from reference TRBV5-1 and TRBJ2-3, is KAGVTQTPRYLIKTRGQQVTLSCSPISGHRSVSWYQQTPGQGLQFLFEYFSETQRNKGNFPGRFSGRQFSNSRSEMNVSTLELGDSALYLCASSLGQGAGDTQYFGPGTRLTVL.

The chain uses TRBV7-3 and TRBJ2-3; D not certain. V lost 2 bases, J lost 2 bases, and 29 bases lay in between. This CDR3 has 21 amino acids. Germline CDR1 SGHTA, CDR2 FQGTGA. The CDR3 coding sequence is TGTGCCAGCAGCTTACATATTAAACCCCGGACGTCCCTTATATCCACAGATACGCAGTATTTT. Translating it yields CASSLHIKPRTSLISTDTQYF.

J is TRBJ2-1 and V is TRBV5-1; TRBD2 aligns across 11 bases. The CDR3 length is 15 residues. V lost 5 bases, J lost 9 bases, and 10 bases stayed unmatched. Germline V gene lookup returns CDR1 SGHRS and CDR2 YFSETQ. The CDR3: CASRGTSGSGSEQFF. The CDR3 bases are TGCGCCAGCAGGGGCACTAGCGGGAGCGGAAGTGAGCAGTTCTTC.

J is TRBJ2-1 and V is TRBV9, with D uncertain. Trimming took off 4 bases at V and 9 bases at J, with 11 bases between the two ends. Germline CDR1 is SGDLS and CDR2 is YYNGEE. The CDR3 covers 12 residues. CDR3 sequence (DNA): TGTGCCAGCAGCCTCGACGTTGGTGAGCAGTTCTTC. This gives the protein CASSLDVGEQFF. Using reference TRBV9 and TRBJ2-1 for the parts outside the CDR3, the full variable domain is DSGVTQTPKHLITATGQRVTLRCSPRSGDLSVYWYQQSLDQGLQFLIQYYNGEERAKGNILERFSAQQFPDLHSELNLSSLELGDSALYFCASSLDVGEQFFGPGTRLTVL.

This clone was detected a few times. The chain joins TRBV5-3 to TRBJ2-2; D not resolved. TRBV5-3 is known as an ORF, though its function is uncertain. V was pared by 9 bases and J by 0 bases, with 18 bases between. This CDR3 has 16 amino acids. The CDR3 loop reads CATPPGLATNTGELFF. CDR3 nucleotides: TGTGCCACCCCCCCCGGGTTGGCTACGAACACCGGGGAGCTGTTTTTT.